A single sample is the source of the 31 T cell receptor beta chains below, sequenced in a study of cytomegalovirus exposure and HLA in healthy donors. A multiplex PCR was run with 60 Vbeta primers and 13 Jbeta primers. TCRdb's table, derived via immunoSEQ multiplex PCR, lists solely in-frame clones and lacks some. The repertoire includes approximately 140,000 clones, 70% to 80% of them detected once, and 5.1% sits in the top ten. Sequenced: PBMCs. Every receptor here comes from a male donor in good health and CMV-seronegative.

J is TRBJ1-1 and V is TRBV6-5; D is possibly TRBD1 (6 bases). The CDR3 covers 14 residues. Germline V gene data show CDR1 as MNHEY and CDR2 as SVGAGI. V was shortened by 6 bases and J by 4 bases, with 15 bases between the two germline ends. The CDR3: CASSYIQGTTEAFF. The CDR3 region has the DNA TGTGCCAGCAGCTATATACAGGGTACCACTGAAGCTTTCTTT.

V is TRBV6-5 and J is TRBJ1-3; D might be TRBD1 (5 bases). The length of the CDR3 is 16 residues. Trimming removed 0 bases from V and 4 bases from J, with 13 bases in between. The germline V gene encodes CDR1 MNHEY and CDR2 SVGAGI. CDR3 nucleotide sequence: TGTGCCAGCAGTTACTCGATACCAGGGTCCGGAAACACCATATATTTT. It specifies CASSYSIPGSGNTIYF.

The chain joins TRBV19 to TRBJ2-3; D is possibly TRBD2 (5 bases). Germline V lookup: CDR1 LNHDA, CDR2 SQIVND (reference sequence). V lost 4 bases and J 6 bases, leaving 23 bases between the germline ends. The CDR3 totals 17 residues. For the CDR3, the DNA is TGTGCCAGTAGTACCCCCCGGGGAGCGGCCCTTAGGGATACGCAGTATTTT. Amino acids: CASSTPRGAALRDTQYF.

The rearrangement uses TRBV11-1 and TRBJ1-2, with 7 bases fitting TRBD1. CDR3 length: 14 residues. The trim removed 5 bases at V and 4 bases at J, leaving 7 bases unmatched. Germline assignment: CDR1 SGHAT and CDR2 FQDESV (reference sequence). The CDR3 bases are TGTGCCAGCAGCGCGGGACAGTCCTTCTATGGCTACACCTTC. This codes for CASSAGQSFYGYTF. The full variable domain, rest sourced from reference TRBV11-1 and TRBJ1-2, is EAEVAQSPRYKITEKSQAVAFWCDPISGHATLYWYRQILGQGPELLVQFQDESVVDDSQLPKDRFSAERLKGVDSTLKIQPAELGDSAMYLCASSAGQSFYGYTFGSGTRLTVV.

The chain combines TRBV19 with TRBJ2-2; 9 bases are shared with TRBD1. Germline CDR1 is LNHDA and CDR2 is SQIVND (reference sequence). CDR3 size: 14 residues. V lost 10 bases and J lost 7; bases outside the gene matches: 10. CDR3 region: CATTHRGHDGELFF. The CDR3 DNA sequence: TGTGCCACCACACACAGGGGGCATGACGGGGAGCTGTTTTTT.

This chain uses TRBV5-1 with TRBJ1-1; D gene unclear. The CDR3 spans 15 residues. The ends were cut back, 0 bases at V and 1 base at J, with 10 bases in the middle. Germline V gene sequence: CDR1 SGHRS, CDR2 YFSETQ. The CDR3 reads CASSLVPGANTEAFF. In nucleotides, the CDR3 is TGCGCCAGCAGCTTGGTCCCGGGAGCGAACACTGAAGCTTTCTTT.

In DNA form, the CDR3 reads TGTGCCAGCAGCCCGACCACGACAGGGGGCTATGGCTACACCTTC. It encodes CASSPTTTGGYGYTF. J is TRBJ1-2 and V is TRBV7-9, with 9 bases identical to TRBD1. The CDR3 totals 15 residues. Trimming removed 5 bases from V and 4 bases from J; junction bases left unmatched: 8. The germline gives CDR1 SEHNR, CDR2 FQNEAQ (reference sequence).

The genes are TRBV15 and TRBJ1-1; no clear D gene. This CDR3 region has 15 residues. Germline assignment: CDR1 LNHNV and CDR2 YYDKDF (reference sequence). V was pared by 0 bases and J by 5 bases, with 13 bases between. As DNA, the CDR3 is TGTGCCACCAGCAGAGATACACCGCGGGAAACTGAAGCTTTCTTT. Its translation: CATSRDTPRETEAFF.

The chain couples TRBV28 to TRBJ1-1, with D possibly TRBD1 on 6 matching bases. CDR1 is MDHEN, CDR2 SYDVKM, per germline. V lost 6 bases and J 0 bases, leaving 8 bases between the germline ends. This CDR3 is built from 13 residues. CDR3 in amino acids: CASSGQMNTEAFF. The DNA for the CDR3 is TGTGCCAGCAGCGGACAGATGAACACTGAAGCTTTCTTT.

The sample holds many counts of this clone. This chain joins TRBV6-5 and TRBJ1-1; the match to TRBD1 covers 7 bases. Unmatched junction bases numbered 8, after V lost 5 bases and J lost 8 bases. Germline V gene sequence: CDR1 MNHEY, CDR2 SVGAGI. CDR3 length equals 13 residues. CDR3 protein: CASSRKTGAEAFF. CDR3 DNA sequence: TGTGCCAGCAGTCGAAAAACAGGGGCCGAAGCTTTCTTT.

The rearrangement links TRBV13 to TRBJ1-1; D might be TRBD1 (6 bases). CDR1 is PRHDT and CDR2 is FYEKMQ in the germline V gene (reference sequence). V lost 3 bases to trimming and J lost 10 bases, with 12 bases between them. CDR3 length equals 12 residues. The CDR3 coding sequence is TGTGCCAGCAGCTTCTCGCAAGGGGGAGCTTTCTTT. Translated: CASSFSQGGAFF.

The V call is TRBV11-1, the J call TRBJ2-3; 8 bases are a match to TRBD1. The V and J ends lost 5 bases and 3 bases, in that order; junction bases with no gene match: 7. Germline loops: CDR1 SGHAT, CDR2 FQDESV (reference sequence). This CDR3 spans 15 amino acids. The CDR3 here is CASSAWTGLTDTQYF. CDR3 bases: TGTGCCAGCAGCGCCTGGACAGGGTTGACAGATACGCAGTATTTT.

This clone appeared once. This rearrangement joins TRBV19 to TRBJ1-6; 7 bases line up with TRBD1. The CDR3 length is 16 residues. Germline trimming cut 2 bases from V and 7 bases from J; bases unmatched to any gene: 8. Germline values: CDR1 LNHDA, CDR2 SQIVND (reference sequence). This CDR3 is CASSIRGPTGNSPLHF. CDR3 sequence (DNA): TGTGCCAGTAGTATACGGGGACCGACAGGGAATTCACCCCTCCACTTT. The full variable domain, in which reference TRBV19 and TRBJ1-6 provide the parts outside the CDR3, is DGGITQSPKYLFRKEGQNVTLSCEQNLNHDAMYWYRQDPGQGLRLIYYSQIVNDFQKGDIAEGYSVSREKKESFPLTVTSAQKNPTAFYLCASSIRGPTGNSPLHFGNGTRLTVT.

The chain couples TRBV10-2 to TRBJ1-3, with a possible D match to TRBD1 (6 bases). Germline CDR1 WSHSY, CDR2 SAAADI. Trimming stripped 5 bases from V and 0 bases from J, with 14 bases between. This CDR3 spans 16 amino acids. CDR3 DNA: TGCGCCAGCAGTACTTACGGGGGGCTCTCTGGAAACACCATATATTTT. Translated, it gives CASSTYGGLSGNTIYF.

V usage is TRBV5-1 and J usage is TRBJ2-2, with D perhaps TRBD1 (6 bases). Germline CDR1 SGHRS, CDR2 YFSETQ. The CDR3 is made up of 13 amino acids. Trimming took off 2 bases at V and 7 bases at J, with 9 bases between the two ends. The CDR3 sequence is CASSFQGFGELFF. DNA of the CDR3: TGCGCCAGCAGCTTCCAGGGGTTCGGGGAGCTGTTTTTT.

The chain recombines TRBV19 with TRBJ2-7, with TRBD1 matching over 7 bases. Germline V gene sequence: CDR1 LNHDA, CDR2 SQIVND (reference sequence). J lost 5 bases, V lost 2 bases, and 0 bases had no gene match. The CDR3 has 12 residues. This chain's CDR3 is CASSITGDEQYF. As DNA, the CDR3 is TGTGCCAGTAGTATAACAGGGGACGAGCAGTACTTC. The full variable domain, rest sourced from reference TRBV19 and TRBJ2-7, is DGGITQSPKYLFRKEGQNVTLSCEQNLNHDAMYWYRQDPGQGLRLIYYSQIVNDFQKGDIAEGYSVSREKKESFPLTVTSAQKNPTAFYLCASSITGDEQYFGPGTRLTVT.

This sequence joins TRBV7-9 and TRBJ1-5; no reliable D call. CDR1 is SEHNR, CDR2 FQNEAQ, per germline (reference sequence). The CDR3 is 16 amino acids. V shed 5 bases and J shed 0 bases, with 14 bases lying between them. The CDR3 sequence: CASSPNRDNSNQPQHF. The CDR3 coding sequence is TGTGCCAGCAGCCCGAATCGCGACAATAGCAATCAGCCCCAGCATTTT.

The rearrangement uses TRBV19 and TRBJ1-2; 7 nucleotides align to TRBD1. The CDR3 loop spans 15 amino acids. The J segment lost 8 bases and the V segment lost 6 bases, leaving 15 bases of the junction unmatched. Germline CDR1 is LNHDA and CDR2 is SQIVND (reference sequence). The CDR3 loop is CASRDWGTVLGGYTF. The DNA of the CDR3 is TGTGCCAGTAGGGATTGGGGGACAGTCCTTGGGGGCTACACCTTC.

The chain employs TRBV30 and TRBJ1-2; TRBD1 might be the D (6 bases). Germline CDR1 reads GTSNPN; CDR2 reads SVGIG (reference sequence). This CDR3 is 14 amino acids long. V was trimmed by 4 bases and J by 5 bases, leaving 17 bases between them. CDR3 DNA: TGTGCCTGGACGACAGACCAGGGGATGTATGGCTACACCTTC. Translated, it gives CAWTTDQGMYGYTF.

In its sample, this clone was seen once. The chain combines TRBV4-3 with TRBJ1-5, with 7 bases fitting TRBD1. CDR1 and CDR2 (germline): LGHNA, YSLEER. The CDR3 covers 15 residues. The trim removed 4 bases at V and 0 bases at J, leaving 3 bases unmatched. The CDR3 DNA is TGCGCCAGCAGCCCCGGACAGGCTAGCAATCAGCCCCAGCATTTT. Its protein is CASSPGQASNQPQHF.

The CDR3 sequence: CASSLAGFQPQHF. The CDR3 region has the DNA TGCGCCAGCAGCTTGGCAGGGTTTCAGCCCCAGCATTTT. The gene calls are TRBV5-1 and TRBJ1-5; a possible D gene is TRBD1 (5 bases). Trimming left V 0 bases short and J 6 bases short, with 7 bases between. Germline CDR1 SGHRS, CDR2 YFSETQ. The CDR3 totals 13 residues.

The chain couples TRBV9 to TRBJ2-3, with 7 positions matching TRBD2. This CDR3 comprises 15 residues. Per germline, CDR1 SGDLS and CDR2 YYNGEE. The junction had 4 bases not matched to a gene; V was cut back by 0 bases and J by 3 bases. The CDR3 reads CASSVVGGLTDTQYF. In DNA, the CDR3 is TGTGCCAGCAGCGTAGTGGGAGGGTTAACAGATACGCAGTATTTT. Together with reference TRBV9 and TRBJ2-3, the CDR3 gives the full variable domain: DSGVTQTPKHLITATGQRVTLRCSPRSGDLSVYWYQQSLDQGLQFLIQYYNGEERAKGNILERFSAQQFPDLHSELNLSSLELGDSALYFCASSVVGGLTDTQYFGPGTRLTVL.

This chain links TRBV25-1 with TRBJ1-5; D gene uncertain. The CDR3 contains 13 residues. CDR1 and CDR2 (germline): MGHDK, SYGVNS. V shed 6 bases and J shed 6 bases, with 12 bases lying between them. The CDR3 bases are TGTGCCAGCAGCTGGGGAGGAAGTCAGCCCCAGCATTTT. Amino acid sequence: CASSWGGSQPQHF.

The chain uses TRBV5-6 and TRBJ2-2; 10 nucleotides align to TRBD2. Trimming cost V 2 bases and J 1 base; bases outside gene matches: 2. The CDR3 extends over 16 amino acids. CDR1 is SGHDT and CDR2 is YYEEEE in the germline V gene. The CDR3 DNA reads TGTGCCAGCAGCTTATTAGCGGGGGGGAACACCGGGGAGCTGTTTTTT. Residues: CASSLLAGGNTGELFF.

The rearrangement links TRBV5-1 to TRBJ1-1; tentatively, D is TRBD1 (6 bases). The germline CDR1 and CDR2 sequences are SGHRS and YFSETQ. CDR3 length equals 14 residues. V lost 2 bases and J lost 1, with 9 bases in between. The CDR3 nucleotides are TGCGCCAGCAGCTTTGACAGGAGGAACACTGAAGCTTTCTTT. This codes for CASSFDRRNTEAFF.

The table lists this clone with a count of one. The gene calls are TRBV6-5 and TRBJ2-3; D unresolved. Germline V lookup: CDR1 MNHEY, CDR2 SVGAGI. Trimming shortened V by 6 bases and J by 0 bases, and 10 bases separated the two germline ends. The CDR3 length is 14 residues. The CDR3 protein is CASSQARSTDTQYF. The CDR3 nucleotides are TGTGCCAGCAGCCAAGCGAGAAGCACAGATACGCAGTATTTT.

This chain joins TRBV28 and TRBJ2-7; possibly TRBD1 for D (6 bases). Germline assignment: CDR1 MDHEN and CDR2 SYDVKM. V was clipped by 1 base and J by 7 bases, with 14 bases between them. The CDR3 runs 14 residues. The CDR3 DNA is TGTGCCAGCAGTTTATTCGGGACAAGGGGGGAGCAGTACTTC. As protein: CASSLFGTRGEQYF.

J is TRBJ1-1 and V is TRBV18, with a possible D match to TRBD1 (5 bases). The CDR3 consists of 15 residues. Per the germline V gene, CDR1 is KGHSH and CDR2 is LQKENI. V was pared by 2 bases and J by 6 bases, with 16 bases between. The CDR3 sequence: CASSPSDGRGAEAFF. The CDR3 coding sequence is TGTGCCAGCTCACCAAGCGACGGGCGGGGGGCTGAAGCTTTCTTT.

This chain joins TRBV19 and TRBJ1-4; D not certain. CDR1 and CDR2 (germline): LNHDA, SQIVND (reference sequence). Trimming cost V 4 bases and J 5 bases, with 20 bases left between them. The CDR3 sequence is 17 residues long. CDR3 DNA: TGTGCCAGTAGTACGTATACCGGGATTACAAGGAATGAAAAACTGTTTTTT. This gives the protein CASSTYTGITRNEKLFF.

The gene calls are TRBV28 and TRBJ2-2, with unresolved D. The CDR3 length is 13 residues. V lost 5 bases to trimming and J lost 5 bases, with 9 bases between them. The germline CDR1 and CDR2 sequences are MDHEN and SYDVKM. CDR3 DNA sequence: TGTGCCAGCAGTCTACCTGTAACCGGGGAGCTGTTTTTT. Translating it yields CASSLPVTGELFF.

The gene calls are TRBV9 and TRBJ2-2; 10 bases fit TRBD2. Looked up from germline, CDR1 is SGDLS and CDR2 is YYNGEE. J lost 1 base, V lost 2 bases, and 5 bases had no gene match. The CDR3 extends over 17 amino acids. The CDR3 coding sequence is TGTGCCAGCAGCGTGGCTAGCGGGGGACGGAACACCGGGGAGCTGTTTTTT. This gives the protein CASSVASGGRNTGELFF.